Following are 9 T cell receptor beta chains from one sample sequenced in a study of identical twins. Each CDR3 protein is one row after TCRdb ran MiXCR on the 5' RACE reads. Seen here are about 220,000 distinct CDR3 sequences, 7.5% observed once, and the top ten hold more than 1.5%. The same specimen was also included in a second study, on yellow fever vaccine responses in identical twins.

Sequenced material: memory (CD45RO+) T cells sorted from blood. The receptors shown here come from a woman between 18 and 29 years old in good health.

For this clonotype: Relative to the germline gene, one junction end is altered; a read error may explain this. This rearrangement joins TRBV7-7 to TRBJ2-2; 9 positions match TRBD1. This CDR3 contains 15 residues. Germline CDR1 is SSHAT and CDR2 is FNYEAQ (reference sequence). The CDR3 DNA follows: TGTGCTAGCAGCTTTGAACAGGGGGCAATCGGGGAGCTGTTTTTT. Protein product: CASSFEQGAIGELFF.

The chain joins TRBV28 to TRBJ2-2; 8 bases are shared with TRBD2. Trimming at V came to 3 bases and at J to 4 bases, leaving 7 bases not matched to a gene. The CDR3 runs to 16 residues. The V gene's germline CDR1 is MDHEN and CDR2 SYDVKM. Written as DNA, the CDR3 is TGTGCCAGCAGTTTCATGGCGGGAGGAGGCACCGGGGAGCTGTTTTTT. Translating gives CASSFMAGGGTGELFF.

This chain uses TRBV12-3 or TRBV12-4 with TRBJ1-2, with D possibly being TRBD1 (5 bases). This CDR3 contains 15 residues. Trimming removed 1 base at V and 2 bases at J, with 11 bases between. DNA of the CDR3: TGTGCCAGCAGTTTAGGCTGGGGCGCCAACTATGGCTACACCTTC. This gives the protein CASSLGWGANYGYTF.

This clonotype was seen a few times. CDR3 nucleotide sequence: TGTGCCAGCAGCCTCCGGGTCCTCAGTCTAGGGTTTGAGCAGTTCTTC. Translating it yields CASSLRVLSLGFEQFF. The chain uses TRBV7-6 and TRBJ2-1, with D unresolved. Trimming stripped 5 bases from V and 9 bases from J, with 23 bases between. The CDR3 runs 16 residues. Germline CDR1 and CDR2: SGHVS and FNYEAQ.

This clonotype appeared many times. The CDR3: CASRPGGSYNEQFF. The CDR3 coding sequence is TGCGCCAGCAGACCAGGGGGCTCCTACAATGAGCAGTTCTTC. The chain has TRBV5-1 and TRBJ2-1, with 7 bases identical to TRBD1. V was clipped by 5 bases and J by 0 bases; unmatched bases: 2. Looked up from germline, CDR1 is SGHRS and CDR2 is YFSETQ. This CDR3 region has 14 residues.

Ten or more counts support this clonotype. The chain combines TRBV2 with TRBJ2-5; 7 nucleotides agree with TRBD1. Germline V gene data show CDR1 as SNHLY and CDR2 as FYNNEI. The V gene end was trimmed by 6 bases and the J gene end by 3 bases; junction bases not matched to a gene: 4. This CDR3 is 13 amino acids long. Here the CDR3 reads CASRPTGEETQYF. DNA for the CDR3: TGTGCCAGCAGGCCCACAGGGGAAGAGACCCAGTACTTC.

This clonotype was observed many times. V and J are TRBV2 and TRBJ2-1, with D tentatively TRBD2 (6 bases). This CDR3 region has 15 residues. The V gene's germline CDR1 is SNHLY and CDR2 FYNNEI. V shed 2 bases and J shed 6 bases, with 14 bases lying between them. This CDR3 reads CASSELAGRINEQFF. The CDR3 nucleotides read TGTGCCAGCAGTGAACTCGCGGGGCGTATCAATGAGCAGTTCTTC.

The table lists this clonotype with a few counts. V gene TRBV20-1 combines with J gene TRBJ2-7, with D perhaps matching TRBD2 (5 bases). The CDR3 extends over 13 amino acids. From germline, CDR1 is DFQATT and CDR2 SNEGSKA (reference sequence). V dropped 1 base and J dropped 6 bases, with 13 bases sitting between them. In DNA, the CDR3 is TGCAGTGCTAGAGTCCCGGGAATTAGCGAGCAGTACTTC. It codes for CSARVPGISEQYF.

This clonotype was seen a few times. The chain joins TRBV30 to TRBJ2-5; 9 bases line up with TRBD1. Per germline, CDR1 GTSNPN and CDR2 SVGIG (reference sequence). V was pared by 5 bases and J by 5 bases, with 6 bases of the junction left unmatched. This CDR3 contains 13 residues. The CDR3 here is CAWDPDRGETQYF. CDR3 DNA sequence: TGTGCCTGGGATCCGGACAGGGGCGAGACCCAGTACTTC.